Presented here are 14 T cell receptor beta chains from one specimen sequenced in a study of Tregs in tolerant kidney transplant recipients. The method was immunoSEQ multiplex PCR; TCRdb's version includes in-frame clones alone and lacks a portion of them. The table has 90,000 to 150,000 clones, approximately 90% seen once. The sequenced material came from CD4+ T cells from blood. These TCRs come from a human donor in good health.

The rearrangement uses TRBV5-6 and TRBJ1-2; maybe TRBD1 (5 bases). The length of the CDR3 is 12 residues. With 4 bases removed from V and 5 bases from J, the gap between germline ends came to 9 bases. The germline gives CDR1 SGHDT, CDR2 YYEEEE. CDR3 sequence (DNA): TGTGCCAGCAGCAGGGACGGGTATGGCTACACCTTC. Translation: CASSRDGYGYTF. Full variable domain (remainder filled in from reference TRBV5-6 and TRBJ1-2): DAGVTQSPTHLIKTRGQQVTLRCSPKSGHDTVSWYQQALGQGPQFIFQYYEEEERQRGNFPDRFSGHQFPNYSSELNVNALLLGDSALYLCASSRDGYGYTFGSGTRLTVV.

The chain has TRBV6-5 and TRBJ1-1, with D unresolved. In germline, CDR1 is MNHEY, CDR2 SVGAGI. Trimming removed 2 bases at V and 4 bases at J, with 8 bases between. There are 13 residues in the CDR3. CDR3 sequence (DNA): TGTGCCAGCAGTTACGACATTGGCACTGAAGCTTTCTTT. The encoded protein is CASSYDIGTEAFF.

By frequency in the sample, this clone is medium-sized. The same CDR3 can be traced to other DNA sequences in this sample. This chain joins TRBV19 and TRBJ1-1; D is uncertain. The germline V gene has CDR1 LNHDA and CDR2 SQIVND (reference sequence). With 4 bases removed from V and 3 bases from J, the gap between germline ends came to 3 bases. The CDR3 sequence is 11 residues long. CDR3 nucleotides: TGTGCCAGTAGTAGGTACACTGAAGCTTTCTTT. Translating gives CASSRYTEAFF.

The genes are TRBV30 and TRBJ1-6, with D perhaps TRBD1 (5 bases). Germline V gene sequence: CDR1 GTSNPN, CDR2 SVGIG (reference sequence). V lost 1 base to trimming and J lost 10 bases, with 8 bases between them. The CDR3 consists of 12 residues. The CDR3 DNA follows: TGTGCCTGGAGTGAGGGACGGTCACCCCTCCACTTT. Translating gives CAWSEGRSPLHF.

The gene calls are TRBV6-4 and TRBJ2-7; D is ambiguous. With 2 bases removed from V and 5 bases from J, the gap between germline ends came to 7 bases. The CDR3 is 12 amino acids. CDR1 is MRHNA, CDR2 SNTAGT, per germline. CDR3 loop: CASSDESHEQYF. The CDR3 region has the DNA TGTGCCAGCAGTGACGAGTCGCACGAGCAGTACTTC.

The CDR3 protein is CASSPPGRAQGGSGNTIYF. CDR3 bases: TGTGCCAGCTCACCACCCGGCAGGGCTCAGGGGGGATCTGGAAACACCATATATTTT. The chain has TRBV18 and TRBJ1-3, with 7 bases lining up with TRBD1. V lost 0 bases, J lost 1 base, and 12 bases stayed unmatched. CDR1 is KGHSH and CDR2 is LQKENI in the germline V gene. The CDR3 has 19 amino acids. Using reference TRBV18 and TRBJ1-3 for the parts outside the CDR3, the full variable domain is NAGVMQNPRHLVRRRGQEARLRCSPMKGHSHVYWYRQLPEEGLKFMVYLQKENIIDESGMPKERFSAEFPKEGPSILRIQQVVRGDSAAYFCASSPPGRAQGGSGNTIYFGEGSWLTVV.

V and J are TRBV6-6 and TRBJ2-7, with 10 bases that match TRBD1. With 6 bases clipped from V and 0 bases from J, the junction kept 5 bases outside the gene matches. Germline V gene sequence: CDR1 MNHNY, CDR2 SVGAGI (reference sequence). The CDR3 contains 15 residues. CDR3 residues: CASSSGTGVSYEQYF. CDR3 sequence (DNA): TGTGCCAGCAGCTCCGGGACAGGGGTCTCCTACGAGCAGTACTTC.

V and J are TRBV5-1 and TRBJ2-7, with 7 bases aligning to TRBD1. This CDR3 has 13 residues. Germline CDR1 reads SGHRS; CDR2 reads YFSETQ. Trimming cost V 0 bases and J 5 bases; bases outside gene matches: 2. CDR3 sequence (DNA): TGCGCCAGCAGCTTGGCAGGGGGAAACGAGCAGTACTTC. Amino acid sequence: CASSLAGGNEQYF. The full variable domain, in which reference TRBV5-1 and TRBJ2-7 provide the parts outside the CDR3, is KAGVTQTPRYLIKTRGQQVTLSCSPISGHRSVSWYQQTPGQGLQFLFEYFSETQRNKGNFPGRFSGRQFSNSRSEMNVSTLELGDSALYLCASSLAGGNEQYFGPGTRLTVT.

The chain is built from TRBV4-1 and TRBJ2-2, with 9 bases fitting TRBD2. CDR3 length equals 14 residues. CDR1 MGHRA and CDR2 YSYEKL come from the germline V gene. The junction had 6 bases not matched to a gene; V was cut back by 6 bases and J by 7 bases. CDR3 sequence (DNA): TGCGCCAGCAGACGCGGGAGGGCCGACGGGGAGCTGTTTTTT. This codes for CASRRGRADGELFF.

The chain uses TRBV19 and TRBJ1-5; the D gene is possibly TRBD1 (6 bases). Germline CDR1 and CDR2: LNHDA and SQIVND (reference sequence). The V and J ends lost 0 bases and 5 bases respectively, with 14 bases between them. This CDR3 region has 16 residues. The CDR3: CASSIDGQGFYQPQHF. The CDR3 nucleotides are TGTGCCAGTAGTATAGACGGCCAGGGGTTTTATCAGCCCCAGCATTTT.

The V and J genes are TRBV6-5 and TRBJ2-7, with 7 bases aligning to TRBD2. This CDR3 contains 13 residues. After removal of 0 bases from V and 6 bases from J, the junction contained 2 bases not matched to a gene. Germline CDR1 and CDR2: MNHEY and SVGAGI. Here the CDR3 DNA reads TGTGCCAGCAGTTACTCGGGAGGGACCGAGCAGTACTTC. As protein: CASSYSGGTEQYF.

The V and J genes are TRBV19 and TRBJ1-1; D is uncertain. Trimming stripped 5 bases from V and 3 bases from J, with 10 bases between. Germline assignment: CDR1 LNHDA and CDR2 SQIVND (reference sequence). The CDR3 loop spans 13 amino acids. The CDR3 sequence is CASSPDRHTEAFF. DNA for the CDR3: TGTGCCAGTAGTCCAGACCGGCACACTGAAGCTTTCTTT.

V usage is TRBV29-1 and J usage is TRBJ2-5; D is undetermined. V was clipped by 1 base and J by 2 bases, with 8 bases between them. This CDR3 contains 13 residues. Germline-derived CDR1 and CDR2 are SQVTM and ANQGSEA. CDR3 sequence (DNA): TGCAGCGTTGAAGGTCCAGAGCAAGAGACCCAGTACTTC. This translates into CSVEGPEQETQYF.

The genes are TRBV7-9 and TRBJ2-1, with 13 bases fitting TRBD2. This CDR3 contains 18 residues. V lost 4 bases, J lost 7 bases, and 13 bases stayed unmatched. Germline CDR1 SEHNR, CDR2 FQNEAQ (reference sequence). The CDR3 DNA is TGTGCCAGCAGCTACAGACAGCGAGGGACTAGCGGGAAGAATGAGCAGTTCTTC. This encodes CASSYRQRGTSGKNEQFF.